The entry below gives a single TCR beta chain sequence along with its context. These data are taken from a study of blood T cell repertoires in COVID-19. Study summary: Researchers got acute and convalescent COVID-19 samples from the United States, Italy and Spain.

Per the original data handling: Estimation of nucleated cell counts relied on the amplification of reference gene primers. The protocol was immunoSEQ multiplex PCR, while the TCRdb copy is restricted to in-frame clones and leaves out a portion. Clone size and the V and J calls come from that table; the DNA yielded D and trimming. The repertoire has fewer than 300,000 clones, more than 85% of them found once; the top ten carry around 2.2%. CDR1 and CDR2 (germline): SGHAT, FQNNGV. The junction had 9 bases not matched to a gene; V was cut back by 5 bases and J by 4 bases. The CDR3 runs 16 residues. This TCR derives from a woman under 40 with COVID-19, enrolled during active disease. The chain combines TRBV11-2 with TRBJ1-1, with 11 bases that match TRBD1. Sequences were obtained from peripheral blood. CDR3 sequence: CASSPQGTGGRTEAFF. DNA for the CDR3: TGTGCCAGCAGCCCGCAGGGGACAGGGGGGCGCACTGAAGCTTTCTTT. Together with reference TRBV11-2 and TRBJ1-1, the CDR3 gives the full variable domain: EAGVAQSPRYKIIEKRQSVAFWCNPISGHATLYWYQQILGQGPKLLIQFQNNGVVDDSQLPKDRFSAERLKGVDSTLKIQPAKLEDSAVYLCASSPQGTGGRTEAFFGQGTRLTVV.